This record looks at one TCR beta chain sequence and its context. Its antigen is currently unknown. The data originate from a study of T cell responses to AZD1222 COVID-19 vaccine. Study conclusions and caveats: Only a handful of individuals given AZD1222 were seropositive at baseline. Only after the peak T cell response were repertoires sampled. Mostly white British, mostly female donors; authors suggested clonal diversity may be underestimated.

Repertoires were generated with immunoSEQ multiplex PCR, while TCRdb's copy carries only in-frame clones and drops some. The sample yields 150,000 to 200,000 clones, around 90% seen once. This TCR came from an adult who received the AZD1222 COVID-19 vaccine. The starting material was peripheral blood, obtained 28 days after the second AZD1222 dose.

In DNA, the CDR3 is TGTGCCAGCAGACGGACAGGGGACAGTACGCAGTATTTT. Amino acid sequence: CASRRTGDSTQYF. The J gene is TRBJ2-3, the V gene TRBV6-5, with 9 nucleotides matching TRBD1. The trim removed 6 bases at V and 8 bases at J, leaving 6 bases unmatched. Germline loops: CDR1 MNHEY, CDR2 SVGAGI. The CDR3 covers 13 residues.